One T cell receptor beta chain is described in this entry. At one of its ends the junction is not consistent with the germline gene, which may arise from a read error. The CDR3 contains 13 residues. CDR1 SQVTM and CDR2 ANQGSEA come from the germline V gene. TCRdb re-analysed the RT-PCR reads in MiXCR, keeping a single row per CDR3 protein. The data contain more than 550,000 distinct CDR3 sequences, over 12% of them seen just once; the ten biggest clones take up 3.6%. The rearrangement joins TRBV29-1 to TRBJ2-3, with 7 positions matching TRBD2. Sample: memory CD4+ T cells from blood. The source of this sequence is a female donor in good health, serving as a healthy control. The CDR3 sequence is CSVDGREGDKQYF. The CDR3 DNA reads as TGCAGCGTTGATGGGAGGGAAGGGGATAAGCAGTATTTT.